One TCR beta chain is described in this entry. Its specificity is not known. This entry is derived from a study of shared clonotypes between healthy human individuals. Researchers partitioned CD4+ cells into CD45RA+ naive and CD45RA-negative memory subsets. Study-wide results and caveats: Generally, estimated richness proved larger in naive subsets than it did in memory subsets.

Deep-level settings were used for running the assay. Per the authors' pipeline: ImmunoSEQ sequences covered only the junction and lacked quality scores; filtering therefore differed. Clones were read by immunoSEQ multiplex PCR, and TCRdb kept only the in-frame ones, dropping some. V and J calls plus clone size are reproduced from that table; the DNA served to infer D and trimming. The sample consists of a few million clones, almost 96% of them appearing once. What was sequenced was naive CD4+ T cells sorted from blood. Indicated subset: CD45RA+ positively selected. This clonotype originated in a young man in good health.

The CDR3 here is CASSLMAGGSYEQYF. The CDR3 coding sequence is TGCGCCAGCAGCTTGATGGCGGGTGGCTCCTACGAGCAGTACTTC. The chain has TRBV5-1 and TRBJ2-7; the D gene is possibly TRBD2 (5 bases). Germline values: CDR1 SGHRS, CDR2 YFSETQ. Between the trimmed V and J ends, which lost 1 base and 0 bases, there was a span of 11 bases. The CDR3 runs 15 residues. Filled out from reference TRBV5-1 and TRBJ2-7, the complete variable domain reads KAGVTQTPRYLIKTRGQQVTLSCSPISGHRSVSWYQQTPGQGLQFLFEYFSETQRNKGNFPGRFSGRQFSNSRSEMNVSTLELGDSALYLCASSLMAGGSYEQYFGPGTRLTVT.